This T cell receptor (beta chain) was sequenced in a study of blood T cell repertoires in COVID-19. Turning to the study itself: T cells, B-cell-depleted T cells, or PBMCs supplied cDNA or gDNA.

Profiling relied on immunoSEQ multiplex PCR, and the TCRdb table lists in-frame clones only, not all of them. The sample shows 120,000 to 150,000 clones, about 77% of them seen only once. Germline V lookup: CDR1 SGHAT, CDR2 FQNNGV. CDR3 length: 13 amino acids. V lost 1 base and J lost 11, with 14 bases in between. The V gene is TRBV11-2, the J gene TRBJ1-1; weak D call: TRBD1 (5 bases). The TCR sequence derives from a man aged 55 to 70 with acute or convalescent COVID-19. Specimen: peripheral blood. CDR3 residues: CASSLVEGSVAFF. The CDR3 coding sequence is TGTGCCAGCAGCTTAGTGGAGGGGTCGGTGGCTTTCTTT.